This T cell receptor beta chain was retrieved from a study of shared T cell receptors in the human thymus. Germline lookup yields CDR1 MDHEN and CDR2 SYDVKM. V was clipped by 1 base and J by 0 bases, with 14 bases between them. The CDR3 is made up of 17 amino acids. TCRdb keeps only in-frame clones here, not all; method: immunoSEQ multiplex PCR. The sample yields about 380,000 clones, more than 85% seen once. This chain joins TRBV28 and TRBJ2-3; a weak D match, TRBD1 (5 bases). Material for sequencing was thymocytes. This clonotype was obtained from a human donor. Here the CDR3 DNA reads TGTGCCAGCAGTTTATCTCATGGCAGGGAAAGCACAGATACGCAGTATTTT. Residues: CASSLSHGRESTDTQYF.